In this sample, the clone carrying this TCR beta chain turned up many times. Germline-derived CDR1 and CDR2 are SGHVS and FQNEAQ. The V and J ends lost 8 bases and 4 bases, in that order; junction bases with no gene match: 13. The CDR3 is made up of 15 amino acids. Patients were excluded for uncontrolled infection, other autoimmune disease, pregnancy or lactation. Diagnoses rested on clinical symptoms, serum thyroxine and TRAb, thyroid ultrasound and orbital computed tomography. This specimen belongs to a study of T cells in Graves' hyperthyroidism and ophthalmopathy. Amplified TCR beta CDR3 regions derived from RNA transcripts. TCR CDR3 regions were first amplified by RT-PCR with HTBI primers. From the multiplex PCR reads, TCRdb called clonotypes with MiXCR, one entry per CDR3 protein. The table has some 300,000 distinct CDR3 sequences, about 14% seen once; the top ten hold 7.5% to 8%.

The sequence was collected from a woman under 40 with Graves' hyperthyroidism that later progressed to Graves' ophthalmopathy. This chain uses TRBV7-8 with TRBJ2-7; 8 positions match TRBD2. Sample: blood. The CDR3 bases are TGTGCCAGCTCGAAGGCGGCTAGCGGGCCTTACGAGCAGTACTTC. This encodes CASSKAASGPYEQYF.